One sample yielded the 32 T cell receptor beta chains listed below, sequenced in a study of beta chain features in type 1 diabetes. Overall study results and limits: Researchers report that Type 1 diabetes patients had moderately but significantly shorter TCRB CDR3s across all four CD4+ subsets.

The study reverse transcribed the entire isolated RNA, so it sequenced expressed TCRB transcripts. The assay was immunoSEQ multiplex PCR, and TCRdb's table has in-frame clones only and misses some. This table has tens of thousands of clones, about 50% appearing once. Antigens of these TCRs are unknown. Specimen: central memory CD4+ T cells from blood. These receptors were collected from a man under 40 with type 1 diabetes.

The chain's CDR3 is CASSPRTGNQPQHF. In DNA, the CDR3 is TGTGCCAGTAGTCCAAGGACAGGCAATCAGCCCCAGCATTTT. J is TRBJ1-5 and V is TRBV19, with D perhaps matching TRBD1 (6 bases). V dropped 5 bases and J dropped 2 bases, with 10 bases sitting between them. Germline V gene sequence: CDR1 LNHDA, CDR2 SQIVND (reference sequence). This CDR3 is 14 amino acids long.

This clone was seen a handful of times. This chain uses TRBV5-4 with TRBJ2-2; 9 nucleotides match TRBD2. CDR1 and CDR2 from the germline V gene are SGHNT and YYREEE (reference sequence). The J segment lost 2 bases and the V segment lost 1 base, leaving 3 bases of the junction unmatched. The CDR3 has 16 amino acids. For the CDR3, the DNA is TGTGCCAGCAGCTTGACTAGCGGGCCTAACACCGGGGAGCTGTTTTTT. It translates to CASSLTSGPNTGELFF.

The chain couples TRBV29-1 to TRBJ2-7; 7 bases align to TRBD1. This CDR3 has 16 residues. Germline V gives CDR1 SQVTM, CDR2 ANQGSEA. With V trimmed by 7 bases and J by 2 bases, 17 bases remained unmatched. CDR3 sequence: CSARKAVTGPAYEQYF. In DNA form, the CDR3 reads TGCAGCGCTAGAAAGGCGGTGACAGGGCCCGCCTACGAGCAGTACTTC.

The rearrangement links TRBV5-1 to TRBJ2-3; tentatively, D is TRBD1 (5 bases). CDR3 length: 12 residues. Per germline, CDR1 SGHRS and CDR2 YFSETQ. Deletions cut 4 bases from V and 4 bases from J, with 7 bases between. CDR3 nucleotide sequence: TGCGCCAGCAGCGAAGGGGCAGATACGCAGTATTTT. It yields the protein CASSEGADTQYF.

The chain recombines TRBV5-4 with TRBJ2-1; TRBD2 might be the D (6 bases). Per germline, CDR1 SGHNT and CDR2 YYREEE (reference sequence). This CDR3 region has 14 residues. The ends were cut back, 7 bases at V and 1 base at J, with 12 bases in the middle. The CDR3 region is CASRGAGSYNEQFF. The CDR3, as DNA: TGTGCCAGCCGCGGGGCAGGGTCCTACAATGAGCAGTTCTTC.

V gene TRBV19 combines with J gene TRBJ2-1; a possible D gene is TRBD1 (5 bases). V lost 3 bases and J lost 0, with 9 bases in between. The length of the CDR3 is 15 residues. From germline, CDR1 is LNHDA and CDR2 SQIVND (reference sequence). The CDR3 sequence is CASSIRASSYNEQFF. Written as DNA, the CDR3 is TGTGCCAGTAGTATCAGGGCTAGCTCCTACAATGAGCAGTTCTTC.

The V call is TRBV4-1, the J call TRBJ2-1; 9 nucleotides line up with TRBD1. The V and J ends lost 0 bases and 9 bases, in that order; junction bases with no gene match: 12. The germline V gene has CDR1 MGHRA and CDR2 YSYEKL. The CDR3 contains 17 residues. The CDR3: CASSQDRIGTGLSEQFF. CDR3 nucleotide sequence: TGCGCCAGCAGCCAAGATAGGATCGGGACAGGGCTTAGTGAGCAGTTCTTC.

The table lists this clone with a few counts. This sequence joins TRBV28 and TRBJ1-5; a possible D gene is TRBD1 (6 bases). Trimming cost V 6 bases and J 0 bases, with 15 bases left between them. Germline CDR1 is MDHEN and CDR2 is SYDVKM. This CDR3 region has 16 residues. CDR3: CASRLDRKPSNQPQHF. The CDR3 coding sequence is TGTGCCAGCAGGCTCGACAGGAAACCTAGCAATCAGCCCCAGCATTTT.

V gene TRBV7-9 combines with J gene TRBJ2-3; 7 bases are shared with TRBD2. The V segment lost 1 base and the J segment 5 bases; nucleotides outside the gene matches: 6. The CDR3 consists of 15 residues. The V gene's germline CDR1 is SEHNR and CDR2 FQNEAQ (reference sequence). CDR3 nucleotide sequence: TGTGCCAGCAGCTTAGGGGGCGCGGGGGAAGATACGCAGTATTTT. Residues: CASSLGGAGEDTQYF.

This clone appeared a few times. The chain is built from TRBV21-1 and TRBJ1-5. TRBV21-1 has pseudogene status. The CDR3 is made up of 17 amino acids. Here the CDR3 DNA reads TGTGCCAGCAGCAAAGGGCGGGACGGTCCGCAAAATCAGCCCCAGCATTTT. Amino acid sequence: CASSKGRDGPQNQPQHF.

The chain carries TRBV5-6 and TRBJ1-3; D uncertain. CDR1 is SGHDT, CDR2 YYEEEE, per germline. This CDR3 comprises 15 residues. V lost 4 bases and J lost 0, with 11 bases in between. Here the CDR3 DNA reads TGTGCCAGCAGCCGGAGGAGTTCCTCTGGAAACACCATATATTTT. Its protein product is CASSRRSSSGNTIYF.

Regarding this clone: The same CDR3 also results from other DNA sequences found in this sample. The chain carries TRBV7-6 and TRBJ2-5; 7 positions agree with TRBD2. Germline loops: CDR1 SGHVS, CDR2 FNYEAQ. The CDR3 sequence is 14 residues long. J gave up 1 base and V 10 bases, and 9 bases lay outside the gene matches. The CDR3 reads CAIRASGAQETQYF. As DNA, the CDR3 is TGTGCCATCCGGGCCAGCGGGGCCCAAGAGACCCAGTACTTC.

This clone was observed a handful of times. The rearrangement links TRBV4-1 to TRBJ2-3; 10 positions agree with TRBD2. The germline CDR1 and CDR2 sequences are MGHRA and YSYEKL. The CDR3 runs to 17 residues. Trimming removed 0 bases from V and 1 base from J; junction bases left unmatched: 4. This CDR3 reads CASSQDSGGSGTDTQYF. The CDR3 region has the DNA TGCGCCAGCAGCCAAGATAGCGGGGGGAGTGGCACAGATACGCAGTATTTT.

A few counts support this clone. This chain joins TRBV5-1 and TRBJ2-1; TRBD2 matches at 11 bases. V gave up 0 bases and J gave up 7 bases; unmatched junction bases: 6. The CDR3 sequence is 16 residues long. The germline CDR1 and CDR2 sequences are SGHRS and YFSETQ. CDR3 DNA sequence: TGCGCCAGCAGCTTGGCCCCGGGACTAGCGGAGAATGAGCAGTTCTTC. This encodes CASSLAPGLAENEQFF.

The sample holds a few counts of this clone. This sequence joins TRBV9 and TRBJ2-3; D not resolved. This CDR3 contains 12 residues. Between the trimmed V and J ends, which lost 4 bases and 1 base, there was a span of 4 bases. Germline loops: CDR1 SGDLS, CDR2 YYNGEE. CDR3 sequence (DNA): TGTGCCAGCAGCACACGCACAGATACGCAGTATTTT. Protein: CASSTRTDTQYF.

There are a few counts of this clone. The CDR3 DNA is TGTGCCAGCAGAGGTAGCGGTCCCTACAATGAGCAGTTCTTC. Its protein product is CASRGSGPYNEQFF. V usage is TRBV2 and J usage is TRBJ2-1; D might be TRBD2 (6 bases). This CDR3 region has 14 residues. Between the trimmed V and J ends, which lost 6 bases and 2 bases, there was a span of 11 bases. Germline CDR1 is SNHLY and CDR2 is FYNNEI. Together with reference TRBV2 and TRBJ2-1, the CDR3 gives the full variable domain: EPEVTQTPSHQVTQMGQEVILRCVPISNHLYFYWYRQILGQKVEFLVSFYNNEISEKSEIFDDQFSVERPDGSNFTLKIRSTKLEDSAMYFCASRGSGPYNEQFFGPGTRLTVL.

This rearrangement joins TRBV2 to TRBJ1-5; no definite D call. V lost 6 bases and J lost 2, with 8 bases in between. CDR3 length equals 13 residues. Germline CDR1 is SNHLY and CDR2 is FYNNEI. DNA for the CDR3: TGTGCCAGCAGCCTCACAGGCAATCAGCCCCAGCATTTT. Translation gives CASSLTGNQPQHF.

This clone was recorded a few times. This chain connects TRBV7-2 to TRBJ2-3; 8 positions match TRBD2. The CDR3 has 16 amino acids. After removal of 5 bases from V and 7 bases from J, the junction contained 14 bases not matched to a gene. The germline gives CDR1 SGHTA, CDR2 FQGNSA. For the CDR3, the DNA is TGTGCCAGCAGCCCCTCAGCGGGGGCCCCCGCGAATACGCAGTATTTT. Its translation is CASSPSAGAPANTQYF.

The chain couples TRBV6-1 to TRBJ2-5, with D possibly being TRBD2 (5 bases). V was cut by 4 bases and J by 5 bases, with 14 bases left in between. CDR3 length: 14 amino acids. Germline CDR1 MNHNS, CDR2 SASEGT. The CDR3 DNA reads as TGTGCCAGCAGTGTTGCTGGCAGGAGGGAGACCCAGTACTTC. This sequence encodes CASSVAGRRETQYF.

This clone was counted between two and nine times. A much larger clone lies one base from this, so it may be a read error. This chain uses TRBV4-1 with TRBJ2-1, with 9 positions matching TRBD2. The germline gives CDR1 MGHRA, CDR2 YSYEKL. The ends lost 0 bases at V and 13 bases at J; junction bases unmatched: 10. The CDR3 extends over 15 amino acids. CDR3 coding DNA: TGCGCCAGCAGCCAAGAGGGCGGGAGGGCCCACATTCAGTTCTTC. This encodes CASSQEGGRAHIQFF.

This clone has only a few counts. Other DNA sequences within the sample encode an identical CDR3. The V gene is TRBV6-5, the J gene TRBJ2-7, with 8 bases aligning to TRBD1. V trimming: 5 bases; J trimming: 3 bases; junction bases outside the gene matches: 3. The length of the CDR3 is 13 residues. From germline, CDR1 is MNHEY and CDR2 SVGAGI. The DNA for the CDR3 is TGTGCCAGCAGTGCTACAGGGGGCTACGAGCAGTACTTC. This gives the protein CASSATGGYEQYF.

The chain carries TRBV11-3 and TRBJ1-6; 10 bases are a match to TRBD1. The CDR3 runs 15 residues. CDR1 is SGHNT, CDR2 YENEEA, per germline. Losses at the gene ends were 4 bases for V and 8 bases for J; bases not matched to a gene: 5. The CDR3 nucleotides are TGTGCCAGCAGCTCCCGACAGGGGGCCGATTCACCCCTCCACTTT. It codes for CASSSRQGADSPLHF.

The table lists this clone with a few counts. J is TRBJ2-5 and V is TRBV5-5; 9 bases are shared with TRBD2. CDR1 is SGHKS and CDR2 is YYEKEE in the germline V gene (reference sequence). The CDR3 runs to 13 residues. With V trimmed by 4 bases and J by 5 bases, 3 bases remained unmatched. CDR3 bases: TGTGCCAGCAGCGAGACTAGCGGTGAGACCCAGTACTTC. Protein product: CASSETSGETQYF.

The sample holds a few counts of this clone. The genes are TRBV19 and TRBJ1-1; 9 nucleotides align to TRBD1. This CDR3 comprises 14 residues. CDR1 LNHDA and CDR2 SQIVND come from the germline V gene (reference sequence). The V and J ends lost 7 bases and 5 bases, in that order; junction bases with no gene match: 8. The CDR3 bases are TGTGCCAGTATACCACAGGGGGCTTGGACTGAAGCTTTCTTT. Protein: CASIPQGAWTEAFF.

The chain combines TRBV10-1 with TRBJ2-3; D gene ambiguous. This CDR3 has 13 amino acids. CDR1 and CDR2 (germline): WNHNN, SYGVQD (reference sequence). V lost 2 bases and J lost 3, with 6 bases in between. The CDR3: CASSEPRTDTQYF. In DNA form, the CDR3 reads TGCGCCAGCAGTGAGCCCCGGACAGATACGCAGTATTTT.

This clone was counted a single time. CDR3 DNA: TGTGCCTGGAGTAAGGGGGACTACGAGCAGTACTTC. This sequence encodes CAWSKGDYEQYF. The chain uses TRBV30 and TRBJ2-7; tentatively, D is TRBD1 (6 bases). Germline CDR1 reads GTSNPN; CDR2 reads SVGIG (reference sequence). CDR3 length equals 12 residues. V was cut by 2 bases and J by 3 bases, with 8 bases left in between.

The chain links TRBV7-6 to TRBJ2-3; 12 bases fit TRBD2. Per the germline V gene, CDR1 is SGHVS and CDR2 is FNYEAQ. The length of the CDR3 is 18 residues. The V and J ends lost 5 bases and 1 base, in that order; junction bases with no gene match: 10. The CDR3 region has the DNA TGTGCCAGCAGCCTGACTAGCGGGAGAGGGGTCGGCACAGATACGCAGTATTTT. As protein: CASSLTSGRGVGTDTQYF.

This sequence joins TRBV6-7 and TRBJ2-2; 8 nucleotides line up with TRBD1. TRBV6-7 belongs to the ORF category, with a function that is uncertain. The V gene end was trimmed by 4 bases and the J gene end by 2 bases; junction bases not matched to a gene: 6. The CDR3 loop spans 16 amino acids. The CDR3 loop reads CASSSPDRGNTGELFF. The CDR3 region has the DNA TGTGCCAGCAGTTCCCCTGACAGGGGAAACACCGGGGAGCTGTTTTTT.

The CDR3 region is CASSQAALATLYGYTF. CDR3 nucleotides: TGCGCCAGCAGCCAAGCTGCCCTCGCTACTCTCTATGGCTACACCTTC. The rearrangement links TRBV4-1 to TRBJ1-2, with unresolved D. Deletions cut 1 base from V and 4 bases from J, with 16 bases between. Germline-derived CDR1 and CDR2 are MGHRA and YSYEKL. The CDR3 runs 16 residues.

This clone was counted a few times. The V call is TRBV18, the J call TRBJ2-2; D gene uncertain. The germline V gene has CDR1 KGHSH and CDR2 LQKENI. This CDR3 is 14 amino acids long. V lost 2 bases to trimming and J lost 6 bases, with 10 bases between them. The CDR3 DNA follows: TGTGCCAGCTCACCAGCCGATGGGCCCGGGGAGCTGTTTTTT. This codes for CASSPADGPGELFF.

This chain connects TRBV10-3 to TRBJ2-1; a weak D match, TRBD2 (5 bases). The germline V gene has CDR1 ENHRY and CDR2 SYGVKD. V was clipped by 8 bases and J by 10 bases, with 21 bases between them. CDR3 length: 14 residues. The CDR3 is CAIAFEILAQEQFF. CDR3 coding DNA: TGTGCCATCGCTTTCGAAATTCTAGCACAGGAGCAGTTCTTC.

The chain links TRBV5-1 to TRBJ1-2; 9 bases agree with TRBD1. Per germline, CDR1 SGHRS and CDR2 YFSETQ. The CDR3 contains 15 residues. The V gene end was trimmed by 0 bases and the J gene end by 6 bases; junction bases not matched to a gene: 6. CDR3 amino acids: CASSLDRGQEDGYTF. The CDR3 bases are TGCGCCAGCAGCTTGGACAGGGGGCAAGAGGATGGCTACACCTTC. The full variable domain, its missing parts supplied by reference TRBV5-1 and TRBJ1-2, is KAGVTQTPRYLIKTRGQQVTLSCSPISGHRSVSWYQQTPGQGLQFLFEYFSETQRNKGNFPGRFSGRQFSNSRSEMNVSTLELGDSALYLCASSLDRGQEDGYTFGSGTRLTVV.